Below, 15 T cell receptor beta chains from the same sample are listed, as sequenced in a study of Tregs in tolerant kidney transplant recipients. These receptors lack a known antigen. Data came from immunoSEQ multiplex PCR; TCRdb stores just in-frame clones and leaves some out. The sample yields 35,000 to 50,000 clones, 95% to 96% seen once. Sequencing was performed on Tregs from blood cultured with allogeneic cells. The receptors were gathered from a human donor in good health.

The rearrangement links TRBV18 to TRBJ2-6; 7 nucleotides match TRBD2. CDR3 length: 19 residues. The germline gives CDR1 KGHSH, CDR2 LQKENI. J was trimmed by 0 bases and V by 7 bases; bases with no gene match: 15. The CDR3, as DNA: TGTGCCAGCTTCCCCTTCATTGGGGGGGTAAACTCTGGGGCCAACGTCCTGACTTTC. Protein sequence: CASFPFIGGVNSGANVLTF. Looking up the rest from reference TRBV18 and TRBJ2-6 gives the full variable domain: NAGVMQNPRHLVRRRGQEARLRCSPMKGHSHVYWYRQLPEEGLKFMVYLQKENIIDESGMPKERFSAEFPKEGPSILRIQQVVRGDSAAYFCASFPFIGGVNSGANVLTFGAGSRLTVL.

In this sample, this clone turned up once. This chain connects TRBV9 to TRBJ2-1, with TRBD2 matching over 7 bases. This CDR3 spans 16 amino acids. Germline lookup yields CDR1 SGDLS and CDR2 YYNGEE. V dropped 0 bases and J dropped 1; count of bases not matched to a gene: 4. As DNA, the CDR3 is TGTGCCAGCAGCGTAGGAGGTAGCGGGTCCTACAATGAGCAGTTCTTC. It codes for CASSVGGSGSYNEQFF.

V is TRBV10-3 and J is TRBJ2-3, with TRBD2 identical over 7 bases. The CDR3 extends over 14 amino acids. The germline CDR1 and CDR2 sequences are ENHRY and SYGVKD. The trim removed 8 bases at V and 4 bases at J, leaving 9 bases unmatched. The DNA of the CDR3 is TGTGCCATCTGGCGCGGGGGAGGGGCAGATACGCAGTATTTT. Translating it yields CAIWRGGGADTQYF.

The chain links TRBV19 to TRBJ2-7; either TRBD1 or TRBD2 may fit D (7 bases each). CDR1 LNHDA and CDR2 SQIVND come from the germline V gene (reference sequence). Trimming shortened V by 9 bases and J by 1 base, and 13 bases separated the two germline ends. The CDR3 totals 13 residues. CDR3 bases: TGTGCCAGGGGGAGGGGGCATTCCTACGAGCAGTACTTC. Its translation is CARGRGHSYEQYF.

V gene TRBV18 combines with J gene TRBJ1-6; D ambiguous. Trimming removed 4 bases from V and 8 bases from J, with 9 bases in between. Germline V gene lookup returns CDR1 KGHSH and CDR2 LQKENI. The CDR3 contains 13 residues. This CDR3 is CASSHGMYSPLHF. Here the CDR3 DNA reads TGTGCCAGCTCACATGGAATGTATTCACCCCTCCACTTT.

The chain carries TRBV19 and TRBJ1-1; 9 positions match TRBD1. This CDR3 is built from 14 residues. Germline CDR1 reads LNHDA; CDR2 reads SQIVND (reference sequence). Germline trimming cut 4 bases from V and 4 bases from J; bases unmatched to any gene: 4. The CDR3 reads CASSKGQGSTEAFF. CDR3 coding DNA: TGTGCCAGTAGTAAGGGACAGGGAAGCACTGAAGCTTTCTTT.

The chain recombines TRBV27 with TRBJ1-3; a weak D match, TRBD1 (5 bases). This CDR3 region has 13 residues. V was shortened by 6 bases and J by 4 bases, with 10 bases between the two germline ends. Germline V gene data show CDR1 as MNHEY and CDR2 as SMNVEV (reference sequence). In nucleotides, the CDR3 is TGTGCCAGCAGCTTCCGGGGGGGAAACACCATATATTTT. Encoded protein: CASSFRGGNTIYF.

This clone has only one observation. The rearrangement joins TRBV30 to TRBJ2-3; the match to TRBD1 covers 8 bases. CDR3 size: 14 residues. The germline V gene encodes CDR1 GTSNPN and CDR2 SVGIG (reference sequence). Trimming took 1 base from V and 6 from J; bases not matched to a gene: 6. CDR3 residues: CAWSDGQGADTQYF. The DNA for the CDR3 is TGTGCCTGGAGTGACGGACAGGGAGCGGATACGCAGTATTTT.

This sequence joins TRBV6-5 and TRBJ1-1, with TRBD1 matching 9 bases. The CDR3 runs to 14 residues. The V and J ends lost 7 bases and 4 bases, in that order; junction bases with no gene match: 7. Per germline, CDR1 MNHEY and CDR2 SVGAGI. CDR3 amino acids: CASNLDRGVTEAFF. The CDR3, as DNA: TGTGCCAGCAACCTGGACAGGGGAGTCACTGAAGCTTTCTTT.

The V gene is TRBV5-4, the J gene TRBJ1-1; D is unclear. The germline CDR1 and CDR2 sequences are SGHNT and YYREEE (reference sequence). The CDR3 has 13 residues. Trimming cost V 3 bases and J 0 bases, with 6 bases left between them. The CDR3 loop reads CASSSSLNTEAFF. The CDR3 DNA reads as TGTGCCAGCAGCTCCTCGCTGAACACTGAAGCTTTCTTT.

The chain links TRBV18 to TRBJ2-7, with TRBD2 as a possible D gene (5 bases). Trimming left V 6 bases short and J 0 bases short, with 15 bases between. The CDR3 spans 15 residues. Germline lookup yields CDR1 KGHSH and CDR2 LQKENI. The CDR3 loop is CASSPGEGASYEQYF. CDR3 bases: TGTGCCAGCTCCCCCGGGGAAGGTGCCTCCTACGAGCAGTACTTC.

This chain joins TRBV15 and TRBJ2-5, with D maybe TRBD1 (6 bases). This CDR3 comprises 17 residues. Trimming removed 0 bases from V and 4 bases from J, with 18 bases in between. Germline V gene lookup returns CDR1 LNHNV and CDR2 YYDKDF (reference sequence). In nucleotides, the CDR3 is TGTGCCACCAGCAGAGATCCTTCAGGGGTCTATGGAGAGACCCAGTACTTC. As protein: CATSRDPSGVYGETQYF.

The chain carries TRBV7-3 and TRBJ1-1; no reliable D call. This CDR3 comprises 13 residues. V dropped 2 bases and J dropped 6 bases, with 10 bases sitting between them. Germline CDR1 is SGHTA and CDR2 is FQGTGA. The CDR3 loop reads CASSLSRSAEAFF. CDR3 DNA sequence: TGTGCCAGCAGCTTATCAAGGAGTGCTGAAGCTTTCTTT.

This clone has just one count. The chain uses TRBV5-6 and TRBJ1-1; D gene ambiguous. Germline V gene sequence: CDR1 SGHDT, CDR2 YYEEEE. V lost 2 bases, J lost 4 bases, and 15 bases lay in between. The CDR3 contains 15 residues. The CDR3 reads CASSFFWPAGTEAFF. CDR3 bases: TGTGCCAGCAGCTTTTTTTGGCCAGCGGGCACTGAAGCTTTCTTT.

This clone has only one observation. J is TRBJ2-7 and V is TRBV29-1; TRBD1 aligns across 7 bases. In germline, CDR1 is SQVTM, CDR2 ANQGSEA. CDR3 length equals 14 residues. The trim removed 6 bases at V and 0 bases at J, leaving 8 bases unmatched. The CDR3 loop reads CSVTTGAPSYEQYF. CDR3 nucleotides: TGCAGCGTAACCACAGGGGCCCCCTCCTACGAGCAGTACTTC.